The 19 T cell receptor beta chains given below trace back to one sample, sequenced in a study of metastatic and nonmetastatic thyroid tumors. TCRdb re-called the PCR reads with MiXCR. Among 30,000 to 50,000 clones listed, under 20% were seen once. There were no patients who had received any treatment before thyroid surgery. Material for sequencing was tumor tissue. The receptors here all came from a female donor with papillary thyroid cancer or a benign thyroid nodule (not recorded which). Some clones in this sample may be carry-over from other donors' samples.

Comments on this clone: A much larger clonotype is one base distant, so this may be a read error. V gene TRBV15 combines with J gene TRBJ1-5; 8 bases align to TRBD1. The J segment lost 2 bases and the V segment lost 5 bases, leaving 23 bases of the junction unmatched. The CDR3 totals 21 residues. Germline V CDR1 and CDR2: LNHNV, YYDKDF (reference sequence). The CDR3 DNA follows: TGTGCCACCAGCCGAGGGCCCGGGGGACAGGACAACCTGGTGGGCAATCAGCCCCAGCATTTT. The encoded protein is CATSRGPGGQDNLVGNQPQHF.

A remark on this clone: A read error may be the cause here, since a much bigger clone is one base away. The chain links TRBV15 to TRBJ2-1; 8 bases match TRBD2. The junction had 10 bases not matched to a gene; V was cut back by 3 bases and J by 9 bases. The CDR3 runs 15 residues. Germline V gene data show CDR1 as LNHNV and CDR2 as YYDKDF (reference sequence). The CDR3 loop reads CATSRGTSRLSEQFF. For the CDR3, the DNA is TGTGCCACCAGCAGGGGGACTAGTCGCTTAAGTGAGCAGTTCTTC. Drawing the rest from reference TRBV15 and TRBJ2-1, the complete variable domain is DAMVIQNPRYQVTQFGKPVTLSCSQTLNHNVMYWYQQKSSQAPKLLFHYYDKDFNNEADTPDNFQSRRPNTSFCFLDIRSPGLGDTAMYLCATSRGTSRLSEQFFGPGTRLTVL.

This clone occurred many times. The chain employs TRBV24-1 and TRBJ1-4, with D tentatively TRBD1 (5 bases). The CDR3 extends over 15 amino acids. The germline V and J ends were trimmed by 4 bases and 5 bases, with 13 bases remaining between them. Germline loops: CDR1 KGHDR, CDR2 SFDVKD. The CDR3 protein is CATSDSGTFNEKLFF. As DNA, the CDR3 is TGTGCCACCAGTGACTCCGGGACCTTCAATGAAAAACTGTTTTTT.

In this sample, this clone turned up many times. This sequence joins TRBV20-1 and TRBJ2-1; TRBD2 might be the D (5 bases). The V end was cut by 4 bases, the J end by 4 bases, with 17 bases between. The CDR3 extends over 15 amino acids. Germline V gene lookup returns CDR1 DFQATT and CDR2 SNEGSKA (reference sequence). The CDR3 region has the DNA TGCAGTGCTACCCCGAGGATTTCGGGATACAATGAGCAGTTCTTC. Translated, it gives CSATPRISGYNEQFF.

Of note for this clone: Just one base apart from a much larger clone, this may be a read error. In nucleotides, the CDR3 is TGCGCCAGCAGCCAAGGGACAGGGAGCTTCAATGAGCAGTTCTTC. Translation gives CASSQGTGSFNEQFF. The chain employs TRBV5-1 and TRBJ2-1; 9 nucleotides line up with TRBD1. Germline CDR1 is SGHRS and CDR2 is YFSETQ. The V segment lost 4 bases and the J segment 6 bases; nucleotides outside the gene matches: 8. CDR3 size: 15 residues.

This clone was observed at least ten times. V is TRBV12-3 or TRBV12-4 and J is TRBJ2-7; D not resolved. The CDR3 totals 14 residues. Trimming left V 3 bases short and J 2 bases short, with 11 bases between. The CDR3, as DNA: TGTGCCAGCAGTTTTTATAGGGTCCCCTACGAGCAGTACTTC. It codes for CASSFYRVPYEQYF.

J is TRBJ2-5 and V is TRBV6-1; possibly TRBD1 for D (6 bases). V was pared by 7 bases and J by 2 bases, with 14 bases between. Germline V gene sequence: CDR1 MNHNS, CDR2 SASEGT. The CDR3 sequence is 14 residues long. In DNA form, the CDR3 reads TGTGCCAGCACCTTGACAGGCCGTCAAGAGACCCAGTACTTC. This codes for CASTLTGRQETQYF.

Note on this clone: This could be a read error, since a much larger clone is one nucleotide away. Additional DNA sequences in this sample encode the identical CDR3. The chain employs TRBV4-1 and TRBJ2-7, with 7 bases lining up with TRBD2. The V and J ends lost 4 bases and 4 bases, in that order; junction bases with no gene match: 13. There are 16 residues in the CDR3. Germline lookup yields CDR1 MGHRA and CDR2 YSYEKL. CDR3 loop: CASSRMGGPVGYEQYF. In DNA form, the CDR3 reads TGCGCCAGCAGCCGTATGGGAGGGCCGGTTGGTTACGAGCAGTACTTC.

This clone has a count of ten or more. The CDR3 DNA reads TGTGCCAGTAGACCCGACAGGGGTCACACTGAAGCTTTCTTT. This encodes CASRPDRGHTEAFF. The chain carries TRBV19 and TRBJ1-1; 8 nucleotides align to TRBD1. CDR1 LNHDA and CDR2 SQIVND come from the germline V gene (reference sequence). The V segment lost 6 bases and the J segment 3 bases; nucleotides outside the gene matches: 6. This CDR3 is 14 amino acids long.

In the case of this clone: Given a much more abundant clone one base away, this may be a read error. The genes are TRBV5-1 and TRBJ2-3, with 8 bases identical to TRBD2. Germline CDR1 reads SGHRS; CDR2 reads YFSETQ. The ends lost 4 bases at V and 6 bases at J; junction bases unmatched: 16. The CDR3 is 17 amino acids. The CDR3 spells CASSTVKIAGSGDTQYF. The CDR3 region has the DNA TGCGCCAGCAGCACCGTTAAAATAGCGGGGAGTGGGGATACGCAGTATTTT.

This clone was counted between two and nine times. A clone one base away is much larger, so this may be a read error. The sample has other DNA sequences that encode this CDR3 too. The chain carries TRBV6-2 or TRBV6-3 and TRBJ2-5; 8 nucleotides match TRBD2. The CDR3 covers 16 residues. Unmatched junction bases numbered 9, after V lost 6 bases and J lost 0 bases. In germline, CDR1 is MNHEY, CDR2 SVGEGT. In DNA form, the CDR3 reads TGTGCCAGCAGCAAAGCGGGGGCCTCATACCAAGAGACCCAGTACTTC. Its protein product is CASSKAGASYQETQYF.

Comments on this clone: A much larger clone lies one base from this, so it may be a read error. This sample includes further DNA sequences coding for the same CDR3. The V and J genes are TRBV25-1 and TRBJ1-1; the D gene is possibly TRBD1 (5 bases). Per the germline V gene, CDR1 is MGHDK and CDR2 is SYGVNS. This CDR3 has 11 amino acids. V was cut by 6 bases and J by 9 bases, with 11 bases left in between. The CDR3 bases are TGTGCCAGCAGCGGGGGAGCAAAAGCTTTCTTT. Translating gives CASSGGAKAFF.

This clone was seen a handful of times. A read error may account for a junction end that differs from germline. Other DNA sequences in the sample encode the same CDR3. The chain's CDR3 is CASSQLSIMNTEAFF. In nucleotides, the CDR3 is TGTGCCAGCAGCCAACTCAGTATCATGAACACTGAGGCTTTCTTT. The chain uses TRBV3-1 and TRBJ1-1; D remains ambiguous. Looked up from germline, CDR1 is LGHDT and CDR2 is YNNKEL (reference sequence). This CDR3 is built from 15 residues.

The CDR3 here is CASSHNEQNTIYF. The CDR3 bases are TGCGCCAGCAGCCATAACGAACAGAACACCATATATTTT. V and J are TRBV4-1 and TRBJ1-3; the D is unclear. The germline CDR1 and CDR2 sequences are MGHRA and YSYEKL. This CDR3 spans 13 amino acids. V shed 3 bases and J shed 7 bases, with 10 bases lying between them.

This clone was seen repeatedly, ten times or more. The chain is built from TRBV10-2 and TRBJ2-6, with 9 bases lining up with TRBD1. Trimming cost V 8 bases and J 10 bases; bases outside gene matches: 15. Per germline, CDR1 WSHSY and CDR2 SAAADI. The CDR3 is 16 amino acids. The CDR3 is CASALDRGALENVLTF. The CDR3 nucleotides read TGCGCCAGCGCTTTGGACAGGGGCGCTCTGGAGAACGTCCTGACTTTC.

In regard to this clone: A much bigger clone sits one base away, suggesting this may be a read error. The chain is built from TRBV6-2 or TRBV6-3 and TRBJ2-4, with TRBD1 as a possible D gene (6 bases). CDR3 length: 14 amino acids. Germline V gene data show CDR1 as MNHEY and CDR2 as SVGEGT. The CDR3 bases are TGTGCCAGCAGTTTTAGGGGGACCAAAAACATTGAGTACTTC. Translation: CASSFRGTKNIEYF.

This clone was recorded at least ten times. The chain joins TRBV12-3 or TRBV12-4 to TRBJ1-4; D perhaps matches TRBD1 (5 bases). V gave up 6 bases and J gave up 5 bases, with 10 bases separating them. The CDR3 runs 13 residues. CDR3 DNA: TGTGCCAGCAGGACAGTGAGAAATGAAAAACTGTTTTTT. It codes for CASRTVRNEKLFF.

This clone was detected a few times. The chain carries TRBV28 and TRBJ1-2; TRBD1 agrees at 7 bases. CDR3 length: 15 amino acids. V dropped 4 bases and J dropped 5; count of bases not matched to a gene: 10. Germline V gene lookup returns CDR1 MDHEN and CDR2 SYDVKM. The CDR3 loop is CASSSPGQTLYGYTF. The CDR3 nucleotides read TGTGCCAGCAGTTCCCCGGGACAGACCCTTTATGGCTACACCTTC.

This clone appeared a few times. V gene TRBV27 combines with J gene TRBJ2-6; D is possibly TRBD1 (5 bases). V was shortened by 5 bases and J by 4 bases, with 21 bases between the two germline ends. CDR3 length: 18 amino acids. CDR1 is MNHEY, CDR2 SMNVEV, per germline (reference sequence). The CDR3 loop reads CASSPLDIPSWGANVLTF. The CDR3 DNA reads TGTGCCAGCAGTCCATTGGACATACCGAGCTGGGGGGCCAACGTCCTGACTTTC. Combining the CDR3 with reference TRBV27 and TRBJ2-6 gives the whole variable domain EAQVTQNPRYLITVTGKKLTVTCSQNMNHEYMSWYRQDPGLGLRQIYYSMNVEVTDKGDVPEGYKVSRKEKRNFPLILESPSPNQTSLYFCASSPLDIPSWGANVLTFGAGSRLTVL.